These 11 T cell receptor beta chains originate from one sample sequenced in a study of Graves' ophthalmopathy and Graves' hyperthyroidism. TCR beta CDR3 amplification used RNA transcripts. Second-round multiplex PCR came after first-round RT-PCR with HTBI primers. TCRdb reanalysed the multiplex PCR reads using MiXCR and keeps one entry per CDR3 protein. This table holds 500,000 to 700,000 distinct CDR3 sequences, about a fifth found once. The source material was peripheral blood. These receptors were collected from a woman aged 18-29 years with stable Graves' hyperthyroidism. Some clones in this sample may be carry-over from other donors' samples.

This clonotype was counted many times. The V gene is TRBV29-1, the J gene TRBJ1-2, with a possible D match to TRBD1 (5 bases). CDR3 length: 12 residues. Germline loops: CDR1 SQVTM, CDR2 ANQGSEA. V was clipped by 6 bases and J by 4 bases, with 12 bases between them. The CDR3 DNA sequence: TGCAGCGTGTCCTGGGGGGTCTATGGCTACACCTTC. Translated, it gives CSVSWGVYGYTF.

The chain carries TRBV11-1 and TRBJ1-1; 9 nucleotides line up with TRBD1. This CDR3 is built from 17 residues. Trimming removed 5 bases from V and 1 base from J; junction bases left unmatched: 11. Germline CDR1 and CDR2: SGHAT and FQDESV (reference sequence). As DNA, the CDR3 is TGTGCCAGCAGCAATGGCGGGACAGGGCTACCGAACACTGAAGCTTTCTTT. As protein: CASSNGGTGLPNTEAFF.

The sample holds many counts of this clonotype. The rearrangement joins TRBV6-1 to TRBJ1-6; D uncertain. V was clipped by 3 bases and J by 8 bases, with 5 bases between them. The CDR3 loop spans 12 amino acids. The germline V gene has CDR1 MNHNS and CDR2 SASEGT. The CDR3 here is CASSDHHSPLHF. In nucleotides, the CDR3 is TGTGCCAGCAGTGACCATCATTCACCCCTCCACTTT.

In this sample, this clonotype turned up many times. The chain combines TRBV2 with TRBJ2-7; 13 nucleotides match TRBD2. The CDR3 is 16 amino acids. From germline, CDR1 is SNHLY and CDR2 FYNNEI. Trimming removed 5 bases from V and 3 bases from J; junction bases left unmatched: 7. CDR3 sequence reads: CASSTSGGAKRYEQYF. The CDR3 nucleotides read TGTGCCAGCAGTACTAGCGGGGGGGCAAAACGCTACGAGCAGTACTTC.

This chain connects TRBV9 to TRBJ1-2, with a possible D match to TRBD1 (6 bases). Germline lookup yields CDR1 SGDLS and CDR2 YYNGEE. Trimming left V 0 bases short and J 4 bases short, with 10 bases between. The CDR3 consists of 14 residues. CDR3 protein: CASSVDRAGYGYTF. CDR3 coding DNA: TGTGCCAGCAGCGTAGACAGGGCGGGCTATGGCTACACCTTC.

This chain connects TRBV5-5 to TRBJ2-7, with D unclear. The V end was cut by 2 bases, the J end by 4 bases, with 19 bases between. The CDR3 totals 16 residues. The germline CDR1 and CDR2 sequences are SGHKS and YYEKEE (reference sequence). The CDR3 is CASSFGILSSPYEQYF. The CDR3 DNA sequence: TGTGCCAGCAGCTTCGGAATTCTGTCCTCTCCATACGAGCAGTACTTC.

The sample holds many counts of this clonotype. This chain links TRBV6-5 with TRBJ1-2, with 9 bases identical to TRBD1. Trimming removed 0 bases from V and 8 bases from J; junction bases left unmatched: 10. This CDR3 contains 16 residues. CDR1 is MNHEY and CDR2 is SVGAGI in the germline V gene. This CDR3 is CASSYSNRRTGDGYTF. The CDR3 DNA is TGTGCCAGCAGTTACTCGAACAGGAGGACAGGGGACGGCTACACCTTC.

This clonotype was seen ten or more times. The gene calls are TRBV6-5 and TRBJ1-1, with D unresolved. The CDR3 length is 15 residues. Trimming pared 0 bases from V and 5 bases from J, leaving 13 bases between. The germline V gene encodes CDR1 MNHEY and CDR2 SVGAGI. The CDR3 sequence is CASSYSLGFRTEAFF. The CDR3 DNA reads TGTGCCAGCAGTTACTCCTTAGGGTTCAGGACTGAAGCTTTCTTT.

A few counts support this clonotype. V is TRBV4-1 and J is TRBJ1-5; D is ambiguous. The CDR3 sequence is 13 residues long. Germline-derived CDR1 and CDR2 are MGHRA and YSYEKL. V was cut by 1 base and J by 7 bases, with 8 bases left in between. CDR3 sequence: CASSQVAGQPQHF. The CDR3 bases are TGCGCCAGCAGCCAAGTCGCGGGCCAGCCCCAGCATTTT.

There are many counts of this clonotype. CDR3 residues: CASTSPGETQYF. The CDR3 DNA is TGTGCCAGCACTTCACCAGGGGAGACCCAGTACTTC. The V call is TRBV6-1, the J call TRBJ2-5, with D possibly TRBD1 on 5 matching bases. V dropped 7 bases and J dropped 5 bases, with 11 bases sitting between them. From germline, CDR1 is MNHNS and CDR2 SASEGT. The length of the CDR3 is 12 residues.

This clonotype was counted ten times or more. The gene calls are TRBV28 and TRBJ2-7; 9 nucleotides line up with TRBD1. After removal of 7 bases from V and 4 bases from J, the junction contained 5 bases not matched to a gene. CDR1 and CDR2 (germline): MDHEN, SYDVKM. This CDR3 is built from 13 residues. CDR3 loop: CASKGQGRYEQYF. The DNA for the CDR3 is TGTGCCAGCAAAGGACAGGGGAGGTACGAGCAGTACTTC. The entire variable domain, with the rest obtained from reference TRBV28 and TRBJ2-7, is as follows: DVKVTQSSRYLVKRTGEKVFLECVQDMDHENMFWYRQDPGLGLRLIYFSYDVKMKEKGDIPEGYSVSREKKERFSLILESASTNQTSMYLCASKGQGRYEQYFGPGTRLTVT.